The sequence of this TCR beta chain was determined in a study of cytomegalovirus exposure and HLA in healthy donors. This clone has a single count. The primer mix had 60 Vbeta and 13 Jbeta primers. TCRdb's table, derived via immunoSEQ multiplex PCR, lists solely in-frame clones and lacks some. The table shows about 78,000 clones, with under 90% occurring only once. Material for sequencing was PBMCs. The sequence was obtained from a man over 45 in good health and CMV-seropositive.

The CDR3 protein is CASSEAGGQGMGEQYF. The CDR3 coding sequence is TGTGCCAGCAGTGAAGCGGGGGGACAGGGGATGGGGGAGCAGTACTTC. The chain employs TRBV6-1 and TRBJ2-7, with 10 bases matching TRBD1. From germline, CDR1 is MNHNS and CDR2 SASEGT. The V gene end was trimmed by 0 bases and the J gene end by 7 bases; junction bases not matched to a gene: 9. The CDR3 covers 16 residues.